This TCR beta chain was found in a study of Graves' ophthalmopathy and Graves' hyperthyroidism. The authors amplified TCR beta CDR3 regions, and they did so from RNA transcripts for repertoire sequencing. HTBI primers primed a first-round RT-PCR, and a second-round multiplex PCR followed. TCRdb recomputed calls from the multiplex PCR reads with MiXCR, one row per CDR3 protein. The repertoire holds 500,000 to 700,000 distinct CDR3 sequences, with approximately 35% as singletons. The ends lost 6 bases at V and 3 bases at J; junction bases unmatched: 4. CDR3 length equals 15 residues. Germline assignment: CDR1 MDHEN and CDR2 SYDVKM. This clonotype has ten or more counts.

The V and J genes are TRBV28 and TRBJ1-5; TRBD1 matches 11 bases. Material: peripheral blood or thyroid tissue (not recorded which). The source of this sequence is an adult man with Graves' hyperthyroidism. The CDR3, as DNA: TGTGCCAGCAGCACGGGACAGGGGGTCAATCAGCCCCAGCATTTT. Translated, it gives CASSTGQGVNQPQHF.